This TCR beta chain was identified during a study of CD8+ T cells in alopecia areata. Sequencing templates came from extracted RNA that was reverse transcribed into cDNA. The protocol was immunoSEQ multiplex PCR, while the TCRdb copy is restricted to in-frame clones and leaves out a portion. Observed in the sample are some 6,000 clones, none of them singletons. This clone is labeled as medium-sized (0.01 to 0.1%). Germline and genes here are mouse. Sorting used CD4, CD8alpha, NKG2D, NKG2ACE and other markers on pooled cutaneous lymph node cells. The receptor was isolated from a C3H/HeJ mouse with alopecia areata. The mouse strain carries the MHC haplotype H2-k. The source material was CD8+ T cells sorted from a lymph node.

The CDR3 loop is CASSRDGQGYAEQFF. Incomplete CDR3 DNA: TGTGCTAGCAGTAGAGACGGACAGGGCTATGCT. The V call is TRBV17, the J call TRBJ2-1, with 8 bases fitting TRBD1. The sequence runs out 4 residues before the end of the CDR3; the remainder is reconstructed from the germline J gene. The trim removed 0 bases at V and 3 bases at J, leaving 1 base unmatched. The CDR3 sequence is 15 residues long. Germline V gene lookup returns CDR1 MNHDT and CDR2 YYDKIL. Variable domain in full (rest from reference TRBV17 and TRBJ2-1): DTTVKQNPRYKLARVGKPVNLICSQTMNHDTMYWYQKKPNQAPKLLLFYYDKILNREADTFEKFQSSRPNNSFCSLYIGSAGLEYSAMYLCASSRDGQGYAEQFFGPGTRLTVL.